The rows below give T cell receptor beta chains drawn from one sample of a study of CD8 T cells in Susac syndrome. TCRdb fed the immunoSEQ multiplex PCR reads into MiXCR, producing one record per CDR3 protein. The profile shows around 150,000 distinct CDR3 sequences, around 94% of them singletons. The sample was CD4+ T cells from PBMCs. The receptors stem from a human donor in good health. Each CDR3 is given with its conserved first and last residue. The order of the fields is V gene, CDR3 length, clone size, J gene, CDR3 protein. Rows give clone size only sometimes, using once, few, many, or a class for an expanded clone.

V: TRBV7-2; length: 13; size: -; J: TRBJ1-1; CDR3: CASSARQGTEAFF
V: TRBV5-1; length: 14; size: -; J: TRBJ1-2; CDR3: CASSPDGDSYGYTF
V: TRBV3-1; length: 16; size: -; J: TRBJ2-2; CDR3: CASSQVTGRYTGELFF
V: TRBV7-9; length: 16; size: -; J: TRBJ2-5; CDR3: CASSSLPGQGRETQYF
V: TRBV3-1; length: 13; size: once; J: TRBJ1-5; CDR3: CASSPQGRQPQHF
V: TRBV4-3; length: 16; size: -; J: TRBJ1-1; CDR3: CASSQLFDSMNTEAFF
V: TRBV20-1; length: 14; size: -; J: TRBJ2-3; CDR3: CSARVRTSTDTQYF
V: TRBV20-1; length: 12; size: -; J: TRBJ1-2; CDR3: CSARSHNYGYTF
V: TRBV6-1; length: 16; size: -; J: TRBJ2-5; CDR3: CASSAPDRVEVETQYF
V: TRBV2; length: 12; size: -; J: TRBJ1-5; CDR3: CASSEVAQPQHF
V: TRBV27; length: 13; size: -; J: TRBJ1-2; CDR3: CASSSRDRVGYTF
V: TRBV20-1; length: 16; size: -; J: TRBJ2-3; CDR3: CSARASLAGGTDTQYF
V: TRBV29-1; length: 12; size: -; J: TRBJ2-3; CDR3: CSVLDGTDTQYF
V: TRBV29-1; length: 13; size: -; J: TRBJ1-2; CDR3: CSVERLGVVGYTF
V: TRBV5-1; length: 16; size: -; J: TRBJ1-1; CDR3: CASSLDSGRDGPSAFF
V: TRBV20-1; length: 12; size: -; J: TRBJ1-1; CDR3: CSAKRQLAEAFF
V: TRBV28; length: 12; size: -; J: TRBJ2-7; CDR3: CASLGGWSEQYF
V: TRBV20-1; length: 13; size: -; J: TRBJ1-5; CDR3: CSARPGWSQPQHF
V: TRBV20-1; length: 15; size: -; J: TRBJ1-6; CDR3: CSAWEGQGRYSPLHF
V: TRBV20-1; length: 14; size: once; J: TRBJ1-2; CDR3: CSARGDKGWGGYTF
V: TRBV9; length: 15; size: -; J: TRBJ1-6; CDR3: CASSPNPGVRSPLHF
V: TRBV5-5; length: 13; size: -; J: TRBJ1-2; CDR3: CASSQRQGASYTF
V: TRBV6-2/TRBV6-3; length: 17; size: -; J: TRBJ1-5; CDR3: CASTTRDRDYSNQPQHF
V: TRBV6-2/TRBV6-3; length: 14; size: -; J: TRBJ2-7; CDR3: CASTSDGTSYEQYF
V: TRBV7-3; length: 19; size: -; J: TRBJ2-6; CDR3: CASSLIFGTGGAGANVLTF
V: TRBV30; length: 13; size: -; J: TRBJ2-7; CDR3: CAWNKGLFSEQYF
V: TRBV7-9; length: 11; size: once; J: TRBJ2-1; CDR3: CASSLFHEQFF
V: TRBV5-1; length: 14; size: -; J: TRBJ1-6; CDR3: CASSLDQGGSPLHF
V: TRBV3-1; length: 12; size: -; J: TRBJ2-7; CDR3: CASSGTGDEQYF
V: TRBV23-1; length: 13; size: -; J: TRBJ1-6; CDR3: CASSHRLRGSLHF
V: TRBV7-9; length: 14; size: -; J: TRBJ1-4; CDR3: CASSLVGRGEKLFF
V: TRBV25-1; length: 13; size: -; J: TRBJ2-1; CDR3: CASSDQSGVAQFF
V: TRBV27; length: 15; size: -; J: TRBJ2-5; CDR3: CASSSTGTPQETQYF
V: TRBV3-1; length: 15; size: -; J: TRBJ1-6; CDR3: CASSQEAQDNSPLHF
V: TRBV12-3/TRBV12-4; length: 15; size: -; J: TRBJ2-7; CDR3: CASSLTRAGLEEQYF
V: TRBV14; length: 12; size: -; J: TRBJ2-5; CDR3: CASSQSQETQYF
V: TRBV5-1; length: 14; size: -; J: TRBJ2-5; CDR3: CASSAGTSEKTQYF
V: TRBV6-2/TRBV6-3; length: 13; size: -; J: TRBJ2-5; CDR3: CASSRISQETQYF
V: TRBV18; length: 15; size: -; J: TRBJ2-5; CDR3: CASSRNRDAQGTQYF
V: TRBV23-1; length: 18; size: -; J: TRBJ2-4; CDR3: CASSQLSTGPIAKNIQYF
V: TRBV12-3/TRBV12-4; length: 13; size: -; J: TRBJ1-6; CDR3: CASRLTGSSPLHF
V: TRBV20-1; length: 13; size: -; J: TRBJ2-1; CDR3: CSAKGPARDEQFF
V: TRBV14; length: 13; size: once; J: TRBJ2-3; CDR3: CASSSHDSGTQYF
V: TRBV28; length: 14; size: -; J: TRBJ2-5; CDR3: CASTTSGAFETQYF
V: TRBV7-9; length: 13; size: -; J: TRBJ1-1; CDR3: CASTRGGSTEAFF
V: TRBV29-1; length: 14; size: -; J: TRBJ2-5; CDR3: CSVGSGGFQETQYF
V: TRBV18; length: 15; size: -; J: TRBJ2-5; CDR3: CASSPRGTHQETQYF
V: TRBV6-2/TRBV6-3; length: 16; size: -; J: TRBJ2-5; CDR3: CASTRRDRLYQETQYF
V: TRBV7-2; length: 15; size: -; J: TRBJ2-3; CDR3: CASSFALAGADTQYF
V: TRBV25-1; length: 16; size: -; J: TRBJ2-1; CDR3: CASRGEAATGDNEQFF
V: TRBV3-1; length: 16; size: -; J: TRBJ2-4; CDR3: CASSQVLLAGGNIQYF
V: TRBV4-2; length: 15; size: -; J: TRBJ2-7; CDR3: CASSLQRQGTYEQYF
V: TRBV29-1; length: 16; size: -; J: TRBJ2-1; CDR3: CSVESGLGETYNEQFF
V: TRBV27; length: 13; size: -; J: TRBJ1-1; CDR3: CASLGHMNTEAFF
V: TRBV27; length: 13; size: -; J: TRBJ1-1; CDR3: CASRTGANTEAFF
V: TRBV20-1; length: 12; size: -; J: TRBJ1-2; CDR3: CSAGGTVDGYTF
V: TRBV30; length: 14; size: -; J: TRBJ1-1; CDR3: CAWRVQGLNTEAFF
V: TRBV30; length: 13; size: -; J: TRBJ2-3; CDR3: CAWTLATTDTQYF
V: TRBV3-1; length: 14; size: -; J: TRBJ1-1; CDR3: CASSHRQGHTEAFF